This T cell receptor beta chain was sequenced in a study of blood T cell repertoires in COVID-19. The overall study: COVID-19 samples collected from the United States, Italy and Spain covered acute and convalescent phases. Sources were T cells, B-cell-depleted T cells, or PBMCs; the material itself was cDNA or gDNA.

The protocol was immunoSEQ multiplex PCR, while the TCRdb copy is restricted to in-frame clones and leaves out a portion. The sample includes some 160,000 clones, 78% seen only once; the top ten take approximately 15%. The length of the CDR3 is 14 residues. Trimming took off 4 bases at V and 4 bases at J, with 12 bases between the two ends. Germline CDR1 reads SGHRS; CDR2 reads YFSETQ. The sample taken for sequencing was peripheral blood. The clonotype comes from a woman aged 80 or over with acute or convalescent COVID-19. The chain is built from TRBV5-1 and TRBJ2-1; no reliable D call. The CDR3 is CASSPHFQYNEQFF. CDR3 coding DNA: TGCGCCAGCAGCCCCCACTTTCAATACAATGAGCAGTTCTTC.